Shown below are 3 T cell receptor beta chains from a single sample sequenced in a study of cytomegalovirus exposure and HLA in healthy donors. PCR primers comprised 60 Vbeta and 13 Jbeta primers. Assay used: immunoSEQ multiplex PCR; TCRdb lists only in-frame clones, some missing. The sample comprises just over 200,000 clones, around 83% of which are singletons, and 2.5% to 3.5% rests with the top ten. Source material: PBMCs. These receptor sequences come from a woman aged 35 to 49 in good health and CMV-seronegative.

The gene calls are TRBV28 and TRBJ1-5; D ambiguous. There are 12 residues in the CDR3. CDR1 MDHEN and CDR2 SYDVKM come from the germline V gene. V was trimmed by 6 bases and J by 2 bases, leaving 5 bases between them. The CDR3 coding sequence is TGTGCCAGCAGACGGGGCAATCAGCCCCAGCATTTT. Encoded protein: CASRRGNQPQHF.

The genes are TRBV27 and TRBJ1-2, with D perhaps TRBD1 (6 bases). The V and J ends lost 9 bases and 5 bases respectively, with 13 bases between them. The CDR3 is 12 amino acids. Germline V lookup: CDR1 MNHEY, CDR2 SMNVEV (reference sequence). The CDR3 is CASGGAGYGYTF. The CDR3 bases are TGTGCCAGTGGGGGGGCGGGATATGGCTACACCTTC.

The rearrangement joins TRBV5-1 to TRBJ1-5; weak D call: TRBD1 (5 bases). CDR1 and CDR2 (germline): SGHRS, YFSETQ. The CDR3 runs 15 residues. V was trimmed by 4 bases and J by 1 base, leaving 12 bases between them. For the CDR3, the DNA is TGCGCCAGCAGCGCTACAGGTGCCAGCAATCAGCCCCAGCATTTT. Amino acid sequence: CASSATGASNQPQHF.